Each of the 7 T cell receptor beta chains below was sequenced from the same sample in a study of CD8 T cells in Susac syndrome. The authors reverse transcribed roughly 0.45 to 1 ug RNA with random hexamers. One entry per CDR3 protein, called by TCRdb with MiXCR from the immunoSEQ multiplex PCR reads. The profile shows about 120,000 distinct CDR3 sequences, about nine tenths of them singletons. The material sequenced was CD4+ T cells from PBMCs. These receptor sequences come from a human donor in good health.

The chain uses TRBV7-2 and TRBJ1-6; D possibly corresponds to TRBD1 (6 bases). The V and J ends lost 3 bases and 9 bases respectively, with 12 bases between them. Germline CDR1 and CDR2: SGHTA and FQGNSA. The CDR3 runs 14 residues. The CDR3 sequence: CASSFANRASPLHF. CDR3 in DNA: TGTGCCAGCAGCTTTGCGAACAGGGCTTCACCCCTCCACTTT.

The chain uses TRBV2 and TRBJ1-2, with TRBD1 as a possible D gene (5 bases). Germline lookup yields CDR1 SNHLY and CDR2 FYNNEI. V was trimmed by 6 bases and J by 4 bases, leaving 9 bases between them. This CDR3 spans 12 amino acids. CDR3 sequence (DNA): TGTGCCAGCAGGCCTGGGACCTATGGCTACACCTTC. Translating it yields CASRPGTYGYTF.

This chain links TRBV29-1 with TRBJ2-1; TRBD1 agrees at 8 bases. V dropped 4 bases and J dropped 0; count of bases not matched to a gene: 14. The CDR3 is made up of 18 amino acids. Germline V gene sequence: CDR1 SQVTM, CDR2 ANQGSEA. This chain's CDR3 is CSVVDRDRTRGSYNEQFF. In DNA, the CDR3 is TGCAGCGTTGTCGACCGGGACAGGACACGAGGCTCCTACAATGAGCAGTTCTTC.

Written as DNA, the CDR3 is TGTGCCAGCAGTTTGATTCCAAGTGAAGCTTTCTTT. It is translated as CASSLIPSEAFF. The chain recombines TRBV12-3 or TRBV12-4 with TRBJ1-1, with D unclear. The CDR3 is made up of 12 amino acids. Deletions cut 3 bases from V and 7 bases from J, with 9 bases between.

In this sample, this clonotype turned up a few times. The CDR3: CASSYAGQGGAEQYF. CDR3 DNA: TGTGCCAGCAGTTACGCGGGACAGGGGGGGGCCGAGCAGTACTTC. The chain carries TRBV6-6 and TRBJ2-7, with 11 bases that match TRBD1. V lost 2 bases and J lost 6; bases outside the gene matches: 6. The length of the CDR3 is 15 residues. Germline CDR1 reads MNHNY; CDR2 reads SVGAGI (reference sequence).

The chain uses TRBV20-1 and TRBJ1-2; D is ambiguous. CDR3 length: 13 amino acids. Between the trimmed V and J ends, which lost 3 bases and 4 bases, there was a span of 12 bases. Germline-derived CDR1 and CDR2 are DFQATT and SNEGSKA (reference sequence). The CDR3 coding sequence is TGCAGTGCTAGGGAAGACGCCAGCTATGGCTACACCTTC. It encodes CSAREDASYGYTF.

The chain recombines TRBV6-5 with TRBJ2-7; D remains unclear. Per the germline V gene, CDR1 is MNHEY and CDR2 is SVGAGI. The CDR3 runs to 14 residues. The V end was cut by 0 bases, the J end by 1 base, with 7 bases between. For the CDR3, the DNA is TGTGCCAGCAGTTACTCTACTCGATCCTACGAGCAGTACTTC. It encodes CASSYSTRSYEQYF.